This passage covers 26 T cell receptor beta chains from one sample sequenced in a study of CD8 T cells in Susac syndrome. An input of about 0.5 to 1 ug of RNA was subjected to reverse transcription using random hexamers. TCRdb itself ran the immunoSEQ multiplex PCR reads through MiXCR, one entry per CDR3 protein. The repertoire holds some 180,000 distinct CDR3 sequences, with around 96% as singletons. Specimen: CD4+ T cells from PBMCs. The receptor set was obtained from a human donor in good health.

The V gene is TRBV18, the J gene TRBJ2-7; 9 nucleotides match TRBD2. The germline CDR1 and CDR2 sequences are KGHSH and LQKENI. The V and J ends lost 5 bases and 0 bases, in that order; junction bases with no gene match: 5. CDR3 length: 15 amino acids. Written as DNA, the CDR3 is TGTGCCAGCTCAGCGACTAGCGGAACCTCCTACGAGCAGTACTTC. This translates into CASSATSGTSYEQYF.

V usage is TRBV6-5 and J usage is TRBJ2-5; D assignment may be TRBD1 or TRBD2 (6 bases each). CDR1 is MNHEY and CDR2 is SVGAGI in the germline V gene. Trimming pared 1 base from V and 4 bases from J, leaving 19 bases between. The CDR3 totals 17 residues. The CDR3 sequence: CASSYFPPGASRETQYF. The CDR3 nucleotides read TGTGCCAGCAGTTACTTCCCCCCGGGGGCAAGCAGAGAGACCCAGTACTTC.

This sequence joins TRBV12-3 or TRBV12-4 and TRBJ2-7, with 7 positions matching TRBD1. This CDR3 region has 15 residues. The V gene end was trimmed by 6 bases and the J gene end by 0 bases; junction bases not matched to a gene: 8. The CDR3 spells CASSAGQASSYEQYF. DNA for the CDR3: TGTGCCAGCAGCGCCGGACAGGCGAGCTCCTACGAGCAGTACTTC.

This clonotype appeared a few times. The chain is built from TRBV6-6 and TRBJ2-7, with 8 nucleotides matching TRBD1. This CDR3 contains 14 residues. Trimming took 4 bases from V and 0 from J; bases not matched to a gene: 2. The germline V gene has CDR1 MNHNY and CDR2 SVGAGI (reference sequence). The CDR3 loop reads CASSSGQGSYEQYF. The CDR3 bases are TGTGCCAGCAGTTCCGGACAGGGCTCCTACGAGCAGTACTTC.

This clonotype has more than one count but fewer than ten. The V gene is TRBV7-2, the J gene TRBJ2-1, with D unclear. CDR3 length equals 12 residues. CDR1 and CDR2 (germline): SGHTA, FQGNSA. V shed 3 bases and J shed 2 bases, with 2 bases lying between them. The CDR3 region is CASSLPYNEQFF. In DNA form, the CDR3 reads TGTGCCAGCAGCTTGCCCTACAATGAGCAGTTCTTC.

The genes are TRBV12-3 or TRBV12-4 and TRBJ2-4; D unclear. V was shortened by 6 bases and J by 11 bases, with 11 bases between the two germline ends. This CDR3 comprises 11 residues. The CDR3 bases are TGTGCCAGCAGCGCCGTAAGGGTTCAGTACTTC. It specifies CASSAVRVQYF.

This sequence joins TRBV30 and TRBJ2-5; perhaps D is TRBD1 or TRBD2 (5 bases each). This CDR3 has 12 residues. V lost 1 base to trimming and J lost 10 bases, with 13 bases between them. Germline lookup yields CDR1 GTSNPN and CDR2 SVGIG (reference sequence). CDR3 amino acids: CAWSGRGVGQYF. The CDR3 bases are TGTGCCTGGAGTGGTAGGGGAGTAGGCCAGTACTTC. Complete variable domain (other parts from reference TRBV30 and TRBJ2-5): SQTIHQWPATLVQPVGSPLSLECTVEGTSNPNLYWYRQAAGRGLQLLFYSVGIGQISSEVPQNLSASRPQDRQFILSSKKLLLSDSGFYLCAWSGRGVGQYFGPGTRLLVL.

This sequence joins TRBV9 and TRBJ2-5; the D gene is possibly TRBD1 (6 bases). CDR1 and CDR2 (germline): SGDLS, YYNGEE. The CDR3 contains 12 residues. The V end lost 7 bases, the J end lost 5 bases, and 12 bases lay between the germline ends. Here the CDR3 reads CASGLQGETQYF. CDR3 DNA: TGTGCCAGCGGATTACAGGGCGAGACCCAGTACTTC.

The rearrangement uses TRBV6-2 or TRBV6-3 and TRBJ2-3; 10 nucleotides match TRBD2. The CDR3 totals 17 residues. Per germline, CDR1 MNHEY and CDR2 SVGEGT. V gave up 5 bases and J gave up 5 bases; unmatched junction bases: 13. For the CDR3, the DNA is TGTGCCAGCAGTCAACGATTACTAGCGGGACTTGGAGATACGCAGTATTTT. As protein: CASSQRLLAGLGDTQYF.

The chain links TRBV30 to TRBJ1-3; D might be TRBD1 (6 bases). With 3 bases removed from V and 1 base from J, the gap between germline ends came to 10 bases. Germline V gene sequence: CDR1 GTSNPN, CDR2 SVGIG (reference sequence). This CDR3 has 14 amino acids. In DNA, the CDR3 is TGTGCCTGGAGGGACAGTTGGTCTGGAAACACCATATATTTT. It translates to CAWRDSWSGNTIYF.

The DNA of the CDR3 is TGCAGCGGAACAGGGGGCGGTGCGTACGGAGAGACCCAGTACTTC. Its translation is CSGTGGGAYGETQYF. This chain links TRBV29-1 with TRBJ2-5; 9 nucleotides match TRBD1. CDR1 is SQVTM and CDR2 is ANQGSEA in the germline V gene. The CDR3 has 15 amino acids. Trimming cost V 7 bases and J 4 bases; bases outside gene matches: 13.

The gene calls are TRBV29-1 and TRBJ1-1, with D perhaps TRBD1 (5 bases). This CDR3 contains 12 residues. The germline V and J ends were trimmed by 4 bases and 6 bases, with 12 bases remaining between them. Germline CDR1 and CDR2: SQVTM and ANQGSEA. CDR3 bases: TGCAGCGTTGTAGGTTGGGGCTCTGAAGCTTTCTTT. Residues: CSVVGWGSEAFF.

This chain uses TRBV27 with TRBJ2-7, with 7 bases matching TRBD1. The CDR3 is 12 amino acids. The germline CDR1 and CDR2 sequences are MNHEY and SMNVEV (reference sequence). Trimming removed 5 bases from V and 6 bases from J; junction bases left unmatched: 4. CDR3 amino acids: CASSLTGFEQYF. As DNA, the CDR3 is TGTGCCAGCAGTCTGACAGGGTTCGAGCAGTACTTC.

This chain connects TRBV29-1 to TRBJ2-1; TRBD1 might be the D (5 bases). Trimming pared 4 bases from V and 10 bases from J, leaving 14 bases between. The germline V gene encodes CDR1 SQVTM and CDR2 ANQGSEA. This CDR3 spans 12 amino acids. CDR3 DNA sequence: TGCAGCGTTGTACAGGCCTTAAGGGAGCAGTTCTTC. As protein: CSVVQALREQFF.

CDR3 nucleotides: TGTGCCAGCAGAACAAGGCCGGATTCTAATGAGCAGTTCTTC. It codes for CASRTRPDSNEQFF. The chain employs TRBV6-5 and TRBJ2-1; no reliable D call. The CDR3 spans 14 residues. Germline V gives CDR1 MNHEY, CDR2 SVGAGI. Deletions cut 6 bases from V and 7 bases from J, with 16 bases between.

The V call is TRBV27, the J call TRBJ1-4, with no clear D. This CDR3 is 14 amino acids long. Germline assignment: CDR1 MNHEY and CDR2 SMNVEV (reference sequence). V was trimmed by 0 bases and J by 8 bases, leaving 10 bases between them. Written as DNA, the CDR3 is TGTGCCAGCAGTTTATCTAGGGTACACGAAAAACTGTTTTTT. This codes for CASSLSRVHEKLFF.

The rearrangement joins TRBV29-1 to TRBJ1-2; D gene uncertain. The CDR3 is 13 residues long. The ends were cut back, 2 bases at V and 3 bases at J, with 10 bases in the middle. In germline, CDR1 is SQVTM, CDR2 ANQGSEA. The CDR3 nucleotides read TGCAGCGTTGAAATTCTCGGTTACTATGGCTACACCTTC. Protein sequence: CSVEILGYYGYTF.

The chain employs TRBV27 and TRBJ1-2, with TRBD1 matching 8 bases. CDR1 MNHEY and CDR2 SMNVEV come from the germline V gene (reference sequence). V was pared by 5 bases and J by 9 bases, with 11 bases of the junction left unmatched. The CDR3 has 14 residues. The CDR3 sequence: CASSVGQGSISYTF. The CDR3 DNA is TGTGCCAGCAGTGTCGGACAGGGATCAATAAGCTACACCTTC.

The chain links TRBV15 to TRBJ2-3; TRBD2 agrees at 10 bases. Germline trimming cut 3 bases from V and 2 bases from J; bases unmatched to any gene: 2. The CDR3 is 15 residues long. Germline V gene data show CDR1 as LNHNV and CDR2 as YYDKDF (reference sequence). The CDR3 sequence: CATSSTSGVTDTQYF. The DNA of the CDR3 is TGTGCCACCAGCAGCACTAGCGGGGTCACAGATACGCAGTATTTT.

For the CDR3, the DNA is TGTGCCAGCAGTGGCCGGGACCTCCTTATGGCTCCAAATGAGCAGTTCTTC. This translates into CASSGRDLLMAPNEQFF. V gene TRBV6-1 combines with J gene TRBJ2-1; D may be TRBD1 or TRBD2 (5 bases each). This CDR3 spans 17 amino acids. Germline values: CDR1 MNHNS, CDR2 SASEGT. The ends were cut back, 4 bases at V and 7 bases at J, with 23 bases in the middle.

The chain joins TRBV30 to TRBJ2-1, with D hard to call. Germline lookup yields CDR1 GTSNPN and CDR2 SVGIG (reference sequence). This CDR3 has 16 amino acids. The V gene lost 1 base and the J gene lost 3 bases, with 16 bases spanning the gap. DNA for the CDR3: TGTGCCTGGAGTGACCTGAACGCCGGGTACTACAATGAGCAGTTCTTC. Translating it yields CAWSDLNAGYYNEQFF.

The CDR3 spells CSVTVTGEQYF. DNA of the CDR3: TGCAGCGTCACCGTGACTGGCGAGCAGTACTTC. The genes are TRBV29-1 and TRBJ2-7; unclear D gene. V was trimmed by 6 bases and J by 6 bases, leaving 12 bases between them. The CDR3 extends over 11 amino acids. Germline CDR1 is SQVTM and CDR2 is ANQGSEA.

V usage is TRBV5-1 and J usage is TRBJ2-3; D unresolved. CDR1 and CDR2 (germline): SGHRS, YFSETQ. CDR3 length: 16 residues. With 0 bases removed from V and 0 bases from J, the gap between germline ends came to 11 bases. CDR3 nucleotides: TGCGCCAGCAGCTTGGGACACGCATCTAGCACAGATACGCAGTATTTT. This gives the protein CASSLGHASSTDTQYF.

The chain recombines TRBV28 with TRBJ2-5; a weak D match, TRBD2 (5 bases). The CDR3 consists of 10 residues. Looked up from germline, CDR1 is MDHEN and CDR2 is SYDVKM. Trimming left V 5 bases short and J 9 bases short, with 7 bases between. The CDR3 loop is CASSRESQYF. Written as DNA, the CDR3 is TGTGCCAGCAGTAGGGAGTCCCAGTACTTC.

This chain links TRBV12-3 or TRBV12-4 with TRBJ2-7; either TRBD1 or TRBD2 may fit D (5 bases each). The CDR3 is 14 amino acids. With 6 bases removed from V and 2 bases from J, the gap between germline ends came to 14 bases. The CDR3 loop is CASRPGPLPYEQYF. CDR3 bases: TGTGCCAGCAGACCGGGACCCCTCCCCTACGAGCAGTACTTC.

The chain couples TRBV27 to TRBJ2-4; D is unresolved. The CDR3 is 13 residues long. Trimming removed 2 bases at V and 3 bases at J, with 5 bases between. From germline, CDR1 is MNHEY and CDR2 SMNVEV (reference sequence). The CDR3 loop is CASSLAYKNIQYF. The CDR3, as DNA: TGTGCCAGCAGTTTAGCATACAAAAACATTCAGTACTTC.